The sequence of this TCR beta chain was determined in a study of T cells after posttransplantation cyclophosphamide. The study, taken as a whole, reports: Recipient CMV seropositivity and CMV reactivation strongly tracked TRB clonality.

The data were produced by immunoSEQ multiplex PCR, yet TCRdb's version contains in-frame clones alone and is incomplete. The sample holds about 4,300 clones, 77% seen once. In regard to this clone: What it binds is unknown.

A marrow graft followed busulfan-fludarabine conditioning, with cyclophosphamide on days +3 and +4. CDR1 MNHEY and CDR2 SMNVEV come from the germline V gene (reference sequence). The germline V and J ends were trimmed by 6 bases and 4 bases, with 16 bases remaining between them. CDR3 length: 15 amino acids. This clonotype originated in a male patient aged 45 to 59 who received an allogeneic stem cell transplant from an unrelated donor, was CMV-positive, and had acute GVHD only. A share of the T cells may be of graft donor origin. The rearrangement uses TRBV27 and TRBJ1-5, with D maybe TRBD1 (5 bases). This sample comprised PBMCs, obtained approximately 30 days after a stem cell transplant with posttransplant cyclophosphamide. CDR3 sequence: CASRRADSPNQPQHF. CDR3 bases: TGTGCCAGCAGACGAGCCGACAGTCCTAATCAGCCCCAGCATTTT.